This is a list of T cell receptor beta chains from one sample in a study of T-cell memory formation after mild COVID-19. TCRdb used MiXCR to reprocess the 5' RACE reads, holding one entry per CDR3 protein. The sample carries around 510,000 distinct CDR3 sequences, approximately 21% recorded once. What was sequenced was PBMCs or a T cell subset sorted from them (not recorded which). These receptors all come from an adult woman who had mild COVID-19 (a few samples of this study predate the infection). Cell type and time point are not known. Each CDR3 is given with its conserved first and last residue. Each record gives: clone size, V gene, J gene, D gene, CDR3 DNA, CDR3 protein. A D gene is named only where the DNA matches it firmly. A clone size is listed for some rows: how often the clone was seen (once, few, many), or a class if it is expanded.

clone size: .
V gene: TRBV7-2
J gene: TRBJ1-1
D gene: .
CDR3 DNA: TGTGCCAGCAGCCCTAGTGGGGGGCAATTTGAAGCTTTCTTT
CDR3 protein: CASSPSGGQFEAFF

clone size: few
V gene: TRBV20-1
J gene: TRBJ2-5
D gene: .
CDR3 DNA: TGCAGTGCTACAGGACGGCAAGAGACCCAGTACTTC
CDR3 protein: CSATGRQETQYF

clone size: few
V gene: TRBV7-9
J gene: TRBJ1-1
D gene: TRBD1
CDR3 DNA: TGTGCCAGCAGCTTAGCACAGGGGGCAGGGACTGAAGCTTTCTTT
CDR3 protein: CASSLAQGAGTEAFF

clone size: few
V gene: TRBV7-9
J gene: TRBJ2-1
D gene: .
CDR3 DNA: TGTGCCAGCAGCTTCGATAGGCCCGGGGGGGACAGGGATAACAATGAGCAGTTCTTC
CDR3 protein: CASSFDRPGGDRDNNEQFF

clone size: .
V gene: TRBV12-3/TRBV12-4
J gene: TRBJ1-5
D gene: .
CDR3 DNA: TGTGCCAGCAGCAGGACAGAGGACAGTAATCAGCCCCAGCATTTT
CDR3 protein: CASSRTEDSNQPQHF

clone size: few
V gene: TRBV18
J gene: TRBJ1-2
D gene: TRBD1
CDR3 DNA: TGTGCCAGCTCACCTCCGGGACAGGGGGCTCGGGGCTACACCTTC
CDR3 protein: CASSPPGQGARGYTF

clone size: .
V gene: TRBV3-1
J gene: TRBJ2-3
D gene: TRBD2
CDR3 DNA: TGTGCCAGCAGCCCCGAAAGTTTAGCGGGAGGGCAAGATACGCAGTATTTT
CDR3 protein: CASSPESLAGGQDTQYF

clone size: .
V gene: TRBV7-9
J gene: TRBJ1-4
D gene: .
CDR3 DNA: TGTGCCATCGGGCCAGGCCCGTTTTTT
CDR3 protein: CAIGPGPFF

clone size: .
V gene: TRBV5-4
J gene: TRBJ1-2
D gene: .
CDR3 DNA: TGTGCCAGCACCAACCCGACAGAGAACTATGGCTACACCTTC
CDR3 protein: CASTNPTENYGYTF

clone size: few
V gene: TRBV2
J gene: TRBJ2-3
D gene: TRBD2
CDR3 DNA: TGTGCCAGCAGTGAATTGGGGGGGGGCACAGATACGCAGTATTTT
CDR3 protein: CASSELGGGTDTQYF

clone size: few
V gene: TRBV5-1
J gene: TRBJ2-3
D gene: TRBD2
CDR3 DNA: TGCGCCAGCAGCTTGGCCGGCGGGGGGGCAACAGATACGCAGTATTTT
CDR3 protein: CASSLAGGGATDTQYF

clone size: few
V gene: TRBV2
J gene: TRBJ2-5
D gene: TRBD2
CDR3 DNA: TGTGCCAGCAGTGGTGGTGGGACTAGCGGGACCCAGTACTTC
CDR3 protein: CASSGGGTSGTQYF

clone size: .
V gene: TRBV27
J gene: TRBJ2-3
D gene: .
CDR3 DNA: TGTGCCAGCAGTTTGAGTGACTTTCGGGCAGATACGCAGTATTTT
CDR3 protein: CASSLSDFRADTQYF

clone size: few
V gene: TRBV4-1
J gene: TRBJ1-5
D gene: .
CDR3 DNA: TGCGCCAGCAGCCAAGATGACAGGCTCAATCAGCCCCAGCATTTT
CDR3 protein: CASSQDDRLNQPQHF

clone size: many
V gene: TRBV12-3/TRBV12-4
J gene: TRBJ2-7
D gene: .
CDR3 DNA: TGTGCCAGCAGCCTCGGACAGAACTACGAGCAGTACTTC
CDR3 protein: CASSLGQNYEQYF

clone size: .
V gene: TRBV7-9
J gene: TRBJ1-1
D gene: TRBD1
CDR3 DNA: TGTGCCAGCAGCTTATACGACAGGGGGCTCACTGAAGCTTTCTTT
CDR3 protein: CASSLYDRGLTEAFF

clone size: few
V gene: TRBV6-5
J gene: TRBJ1-5
D gene: TRBD1
CDR3 DNA: TGTGCCAGCAGTAATACAGGGACAGGGGAGAGCAATCAGCCCCAGCATTTT
CDR3 protein: CASSNTGTGESNQPQHF

clone size: .
V gene: TRBV5-1
J gene: TRBJ1-2
D gene: .
CDR3 DNA: TGCGCCAGCAGCCCCTCAGGTGGAGGGAAAGGCTACACCTTC
CDR3 protein: CASSPSGGGKGYTF

clone size: few
V gene: TRBV6-5
J gene: TRBJ2-1
D gene: TRBD1
CDR3 DNA: TGTGCCAGCAGTTCCACAGGGGGTTACAATGAGCAGTTCTTC
CDR3 protein: CASSSTGGYNEQFF

clone size: .
V gene: TRBV6-6
J gene: TRBJ1-5
D gene: TRBD1
CDR3 DNA: TGTGCCAGTAAACAGGGGGGTCTTAATCAGCCCCAGCATTTT
CDR3 protein: CASKQGGLNQPQHF

clone size: .
V gene: TRBV2
J gene: TRBJ2-5
D gene: TRBD2
CDR3 DNA: TGTGCCAGCAGCCAGGGACTAGCGGGGGGGATCGGAGAGACCCAGTACTTC
CDR3 protein: CASSQGLAGGIGETQYF

clone size: .
V gene: TRBV2
J gene: TRBJ2-1
D gene: TRBD2
CDR3 DNA: TGTGCCAGCACTAGCGGGAGGGTTTACAATGAGCAGTTCTTC
CDR3 protein: CASTSGRVYNEQFF

clone size: .
V gene: TRBV6-5
J gene: TRBJ2-5
D gene: .
CDR3 DNA: TGTGCCAGCAGTTACTCGTCCAGGGCGGAGACCCAGTACTTC
CDR3 protein: CASSYSSRAETQYF

clone size: .
V gene: TRBV25-1
J gene: TRBJ1-3
D gene: .
CDR3 DNA: TGTGCCAGCAGTGAAGTTCGGGGCAAATACTCTGGAAACACCATATATTTT
CDR3 protein: CASSEVRGKYSGNTIYF

clone size: .
V gene: TRBV25-1
J gene: TRBJ1-4
D gene: .
CDR3 DNA: TGTGCCAGCAGTGAAAGGACAGCCGGTAATGAAAAACTGTTTTTT
CDR3 protein: CASSERTAGNEKLFF

clone size: .
V gene: TRBV5-4
J gene: TRBJ1-2
D gene: TRBD1
CDR3 DNA: TGTGCCAGCAGCTTTCAGGGGGCTCATGGCTACACCTTC
CDR3 protein: CASSFQGAHGYTF

clone size: .
V gene: TRBV10-3
J gene: TRBJ1-1
D gene: .
CDR3 DNA: TGTGCCATCAGCGTTGACACGCTTGAAGCTTTCTTT
CDR3 protein: CAISVDTLEAFF

clone size: few
V gene: TRBV5-1
J gene: TRBJ1-1
D gene: .
CDR3 DNA: TGCGCCAGCAGCTTGGAAGGGATTGAAGCTTTCTTT
CDR3 protein: CASSLEGIEAFF

clone size: .
V gene: TRBV30
J gene: TRBJ1-3
D gene: .
CDR3 DNA: TGTGCCTGGAGTTCTAAGGGAGGGGGCTCTGGAAACACCATATATTTT
CDR3 protein: CAWSSKGGGSGNTIYF

clone size: .
V gene: TRBV12-5
J gene: TRBJ1-1
D gene: TRBD1
CDR3 DNA: TGTGCTAGTGGTTTGGTATCAGGACAGGGAATATGGGACACTGAAGCTTTCTTT
CDR3 protein: CASGLVSGQGIWDTEAFF

clone size: .
V gene: TRBV12-3/TRBV12-4
J gene: TRBJ1-1
D gene: .
CDR3 DNA: TGTGCCAGCAGTGACTATCCGGGACACGGAGAAGCTTTCTTT
CDR3 protein: CASSDYPGHGEAFF

clone size: .
V gene: TRBV5-6
J gene: TRBJ2-7
D gene: .
CDR3 DNA: TGTGCCAGCAGCTCGATTGGGACGCTCTCCTACGAGCAGTACTTC
CDR3 protein: CASSSIGTLSYEQYF

clone size: few
V gene: TRBV30
J gene: TRBJ2-5
D gene: .
CDR3 DNA: TGTGCCTGGAGTACCATACTCGGGGAGACCCAGTACTTC
CDR3 protein: CAWSTILGETQYF

clone size: few
V gene: TRBV12-3/TRBV12-4
J gene: TRBJ1-1
D gene: .
CDR3 DNA: TGTGCCAGCAGTTTTTATCTGAACACTGAAGCTTTCTTT
CDR3 protein: CASSFYLNTEAFF

clone size: few
V gene: TRBV30
J gene: TRBJ2-7
D gene: TRBD2
CDR3 DNA: TGTGCCTGGATCCGACTAGCGGGAGGGCCCTCCGGCGAGCAGTACTTC
CDR3 protein: CAWIRLAGGPSGEQYF

clone size: few
V gene: TRBV20-1
J gene: TRBJ1-2
D gene: TRBD1
CDR3 DNA: TGCAGTGCTAGAGATGAGTTCAGGGGGAATGGCTACACCTTC
CDR3 protein: CSARDEFRGNGYTF

clone size: few
V gene: TRBV3-1
J gene: TRBJ2-7
D gene: .
CDR3 DNA: TGTGCCAGCAGCCATTTTTCAGTCAACCCCTACGAGCAGTACTTC
CDR3 protein: CASSHFSVNPYEQYF

clone size: few
V gene: TRBV7-8
J gene: TRBJ2-1
D gene: TRBD2
CDR3 DNA: TGTGCCAGCAGCTCACTAGCGGGAGTTTCCTACAATGAGCAGTTCTTC
CDR3 protein: CASSSLAGVSYNEQFF

clone size: .
V gene: TRBV7-2
J gene: TRBJ2-1
D gene: TRBD2
CDR3 DNA: TGTGCCAGCTTGGGACTAGCGGACAATGAGCAGTTCTTC
CDR3 protein: CASLGLADNEQFF

clone size: .
V gene: TRBV13
J gene: TRBJ2-3
D gene: .
CDR3 DNA: TGTGCCAGCAGCCCTCGGGGGCACGATACGCAGTATTTT
CDR3 protein: CASSPRGHDTQYF

clone size: .
V gene: TRBV14
J gene: TRBJ1-1
D gene: .
CDR3 DNA: TGTGCCAGCAGCCAAGAAAGGGGTAGTAACACTGAAGCTTTCTTT
CDR3 protein: CASSQERGSNTEAFF